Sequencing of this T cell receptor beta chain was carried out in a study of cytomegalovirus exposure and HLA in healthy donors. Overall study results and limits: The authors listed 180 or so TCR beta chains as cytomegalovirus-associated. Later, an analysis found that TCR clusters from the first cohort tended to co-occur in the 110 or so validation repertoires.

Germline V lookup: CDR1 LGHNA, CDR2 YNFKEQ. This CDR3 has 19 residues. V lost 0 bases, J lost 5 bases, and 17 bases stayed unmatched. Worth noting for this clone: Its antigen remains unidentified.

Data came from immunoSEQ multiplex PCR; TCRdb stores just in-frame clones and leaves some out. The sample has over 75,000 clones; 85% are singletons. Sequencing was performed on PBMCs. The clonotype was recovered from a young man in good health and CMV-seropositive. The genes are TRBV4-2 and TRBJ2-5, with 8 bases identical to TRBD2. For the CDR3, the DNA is TGTGCCAGCAGCCAAGAAGGGGGGGCTAGCGGGCCTAGGGGGGAGACCCAGTACTTC. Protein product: CASSQEGGASGPRGETQYF.